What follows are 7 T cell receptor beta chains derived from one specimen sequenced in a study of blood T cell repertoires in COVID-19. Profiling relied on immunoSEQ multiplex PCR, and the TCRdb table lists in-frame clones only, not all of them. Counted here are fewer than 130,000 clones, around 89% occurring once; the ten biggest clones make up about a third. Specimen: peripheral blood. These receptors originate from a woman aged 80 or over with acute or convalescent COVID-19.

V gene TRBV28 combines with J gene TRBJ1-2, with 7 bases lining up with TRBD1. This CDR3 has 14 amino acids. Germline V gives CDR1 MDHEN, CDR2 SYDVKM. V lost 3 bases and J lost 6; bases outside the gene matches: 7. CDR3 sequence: CASSLIRGFDGYTF. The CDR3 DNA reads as TGTGCCAGCAGTTTGATCAGGGGGTTTGATGGCTACACCTTC.

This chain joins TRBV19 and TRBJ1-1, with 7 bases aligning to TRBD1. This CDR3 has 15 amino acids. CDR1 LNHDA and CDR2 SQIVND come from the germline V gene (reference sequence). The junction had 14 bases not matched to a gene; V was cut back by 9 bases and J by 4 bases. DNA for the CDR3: TGTGCCAGCGCGGACGAGGGGGCTTGGGGCACTGAAGCTTTCTTT. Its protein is CASADEGAWGTEAFF. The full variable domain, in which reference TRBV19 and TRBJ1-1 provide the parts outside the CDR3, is DGGITQSPKYLFRKEGQNVTLSCEQNLNHDAMYWYRQDPGQGLRLIYYSQIVNDFQKGDIAEGYSVSREKKESFPLTVTSAQKNPTAFYLCASADEGAWGTEAFFGQGTRLTVV.

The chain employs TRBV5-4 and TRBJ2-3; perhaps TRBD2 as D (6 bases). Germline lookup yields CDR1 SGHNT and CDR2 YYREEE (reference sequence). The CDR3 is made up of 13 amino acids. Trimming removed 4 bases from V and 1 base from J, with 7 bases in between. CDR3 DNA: TGTGCCAGCAGCCCTAGCGGCACAGATACGCAGTATTTT. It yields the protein CASSPSGTDTQYF.

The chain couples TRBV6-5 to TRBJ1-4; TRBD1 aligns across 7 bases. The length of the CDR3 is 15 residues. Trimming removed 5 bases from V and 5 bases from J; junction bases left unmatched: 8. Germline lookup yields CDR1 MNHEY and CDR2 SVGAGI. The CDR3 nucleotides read TGTGCCAGCAGTCCGTCCGGGACAGTAAATGAAAAACTGTTTTTT. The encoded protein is CASSPSGTVNEKLFF.

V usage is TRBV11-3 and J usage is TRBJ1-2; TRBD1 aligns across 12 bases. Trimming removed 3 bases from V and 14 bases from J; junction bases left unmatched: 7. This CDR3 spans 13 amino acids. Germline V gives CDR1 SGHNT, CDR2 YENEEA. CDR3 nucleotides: TGTGCCAGCAGCTTGGGGACAGGGGGCGCAAAGACCTTC. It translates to CASSLGTGGAKTF.

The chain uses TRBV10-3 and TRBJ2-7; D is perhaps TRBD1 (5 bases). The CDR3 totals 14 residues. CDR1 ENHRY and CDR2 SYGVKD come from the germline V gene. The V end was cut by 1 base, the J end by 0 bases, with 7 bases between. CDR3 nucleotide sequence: TGTGCCATCAGTGAGTATGACAGCTCCTACGAGCAGTACTTC. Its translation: CAISEYDSSYEQYF.

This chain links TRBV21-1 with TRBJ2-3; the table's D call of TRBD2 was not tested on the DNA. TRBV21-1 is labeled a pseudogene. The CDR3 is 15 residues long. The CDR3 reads CASSSSGGGTDTQYF. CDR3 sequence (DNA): TGTGCCAGCAGCTCCTCGGGGGGGGGCACAGATACGCAGTATTTT.